The present entry profiles one T cell receptor beta chain with its context. This clonotype was seen only a few times. Its antigen specificity is not known. No base quality values were provided; no much bigger clone lies one nucleotide off. The donors were around 39 Caucasian individuals from Russia, aged roughly 6 to 100 years, who were systemically healthy. Ten milliliters of peripheral blood were drawn from each donor into EDTA-treated Vacutainer tubes. PBMCs were isolated by Ficoll-Paque density-gradient centrifugation, with at least 7 million obtained per sample. Total RNA, at least 6 micrograms per sample, was extracted from PBMCs with Trizol reagent. Naive CD45RAhigh/CD27high T cell percentages were measured by flow cytometry on a PBMC aliquot from every donor. These data belong to a study of blood T cells in healthy people across ages (dated by TCRdb to 2013 to 2016). At the level of the whole study: In model experiments, template switching captured roughly one uniquely barcoded TCR beta cDNA molecule for every two T cells. Age-related changes in TCR beta repertoire diversity were measured in the study by deep sequencing normalized with unique cDNA molecular identifiers. The study analyzed two additional independent replicas of 1 million unique cDNA reads from the same blood draw for two donors, one aged 18 to 30 and one aged 80 or older. The donors were divided into four age groups: young (average roughly 17 years), middle-aged (over 35), aged (62) and long-lived (about 84). What the work shows at the level of the full study, not this receptor alone: Since profiling was done on bulk unsorted PBMCs, naive and antigen-experienced compartments could not be conclusively compared. Estimates of total diversity from one million sequenced T cells were regarded as lower bounds and underestimates. A strong correlation was found between observed TCR beta diversity and the percentage of naive T cells measured by flow cytometry. Compared with the aged group, the long-lived group had more naive CD4+ T cells, fewer expanded clones and increased TCR diversity, suggesting age selection. Observed TCR beta diversity per million T cells fell roughly linearly with age, and a significant reduction was already apparent by age about 43. The CMV infection status of donors was not known, potentially confounding age-related changes in expanded clonotypes.

Libraries were constructed by 5' RACE. TCRdb names Illumina HiSeq 2500 as the instrument used. The second PCR ran for about 6 to 12 cycles and used a J-beta primer mix along with a sample-barcoded 5' primer. Each TCR beta cDNA molecule received a unique molecular identifier from a template-switch 5' adaptor carrying 12 random nucleotides. Each sample yielded at least 3 million CDR3-containing paired-end reads. All of the RNA was converted into first-strand cDNA using the Mint cDNA synthesis kit, with a TRBC-specific oligonucleotide serving as the primer. Following uracil-DNA glycosylase treatment, a first 18-cycle PCR with universal primers M1SS and BC2_uni_R was performed on all cDNA. The original pipeline was this. For normalization, 1 million high-quality reads were randomly selected from each sample, with every read carrying a distinct molecular identifier. Reads sharing molecular identifiers were discarded rather than binned into consensus sequences. MiTCR, set to a Q25 quality threshold and the strictest error-elimination algorithm, was used for CDR3 identification, clonotype clustering and error correction. A nonparametric unseen species model with Euler transformation was used to estimate lower-bound total TCR beta diversity. The public reads were run again by TCRdb, first through fastp at Q25 and then through MiXCR, and only productive beta chains were kept. Here each entry gathers all rows of one CDR3 protein and keeps the most common genes and DNA. Here the V and J calls rest on TCRdb's processing, not on the authors' analysis. The sample data list roughly 1,100,000 distinct CDR3 sequences, and 20% to 25% of these were observed just once. Clones ranked in the top ten supply about 0.69% of the sample.

This sample also belongs to another study, concerning T cells of mothers and their children. In that second paper, the authors write: Nine systemically healthy Caucasian individuals served as donors, namely three mothers together with their six children. cDNA synthesis used all of the extracted RNA, with roughly 1.5 ug of RNA in each 15 ul reaction. In the second PCR, sample barcodes and 2-4 random nucleotides were introduced via the M1S primer. Each mother yielded over 10 million TCR beta CDR3 reads and each child about 3 million reads. Thymic selection similarly shapes TCR recombination output in related and unrelated pairs, with minor effect from inherited differences. Normalized repertoire overlap was always found to be slightly, but never significantly, higher in related mother-child pairs than in unrelated mother-child pairs. With a sensitivity of approximately 100 clones per million clonotypes, no persistent microchimeric T cell clones were detected. In the study, deep NGS was used to compare the TCR beta repertoires of mothers and children, and features distinguishing related mother-child pairs from unrelated individuals were sought. On average, the children were roughly 11 +/- 4 years old, while the mothers were about 40 +/- 4 years old. Libraries were sequenced on Illumina HiSeq 2000 with 100+100 nt paired-end reads after adapter ligation with NEBNext reagents. To prevent cross-contamination, the mother and child libraries were prepared one month apart and sequenced in separate runs. For each donor, somewhere between roughly 500,000 and 2,100,000 distinct TCR beta clonotypes were identified. Naive TCR beta clonotypes were estimated from low-frequency clonotypes matched to each donor's FACS-determined naive share, without sorting.

The sequencing input was blood. The sequence derives from a girl aged 2 to 10 in good health.

The DNA sequence is TGTGCCAGCAGCCCTTCGGGGCCAACCCCTAACTATGGCTACACCTTC. Translated, this gives CASSPSGPTPNYGYTF. This chain is built from TRBV9 and TRBJ1-2; the best D guess is TRBD1, with 5 bases matching. The CDR3 sequence holds 16 residues, the cysteine and phenylalanine included. Of the read, only the CDR3 DNA is kept; its 48 bases are in frame from base 1. Sequences SGDLS (CDR1) and YYNGEE (CDR2) are obtained from the germline V gene. The trim is 4 bases for V and 0 bases for J, with a gap of 16 bases between the germline ends.